Sequencing of this T cell receptor (beta chain) was carried out in a study of shared clonotypes between healthy human individuals. Study results and limitations: Read depth was anticipated to influence clonotype sharing among donors.

Splitting of CD4+ cells produced CD45RA+ naive and CD45RA-negative memory subsets. V dropped 8 bases and J dropped 4; count of bases not matched to a gene: 2. Germline V gene sequence: CDR1 ENHRY, CDR2 SYGVKD. This CDR3 has 12 residues. To note about this clone: Its antigen remains unidentified.

Original data processing: With immunoSEQ giving junction-only sequences and no quality scores, filtering differed. The assay was immunoSEQ multiplex PCR, and TCRdb's table has in-frame clones only and misses some. The DNA was the basis for D and trimming; V, J and clone size are from that table. The repertoire includes 2.3 million or so clones, approximately 95% of them detected once, and 0.39% sits in the top ten. The chain links TRBV10-3 to TRBJ1-2; 9 bases map to TRBD1. Sequencing was carried out using naive CD4+ T cells from PBMCs. Regarding subset: CD45RA+ positively selected. The clonotype was recovered from a man between 18 and 29 years old in good health. Some clones in this sample may be carry-over from other donors' samples. For the CDR3, the DNA is TGTGCCATCGGACAGGGGCTCTATGGCTACACCTTC. Its protein product is CAIGQGLYGYTF.